These 25 T cell receptor beta chains originate from one sample sequenced in a study of T cells after yellow fever vaccination. TCRdb re-called the 5' RACE reads with MiXCR, one entry per CDR3 protein. The data show hundreds of thousands of distinct CDR3 sequences, roughly 12% seen once. This sample comprised PBMCs, obtained on the day of the yellow fever booster vaccination. These receptors all come from a man under 40 who received the YFV17D yellow fever vaccine.

This clonotype has a handful of counts. The rearrangement links TRBV2 to TRBJ2-5, with TRBD1 identical over 7 bases. Germline V gives CDR1 SNHLY, CDR2 FYNNEI. V lost 7 bases and J lost 3; bases outside the gene matches: 5. The CDR3 length is 13 residues. CDR3 bases: TGTGCCAGCATGAGGGGACAGAAAGAGACCCAGTACTTC. Translating it yields CASMRGQKETQYF.

This clonotype has ten or more counts. The chain links TRBV21-1 to TRBJ2-7; TRBD2, the table's D call, was not compared with the DNA. TRBV21-1 corresponds to a pseudogene. The length of the CDR3 is 14 residues. CDR3 nucleotides: TGTGCCAGCAGCAAAGGGCAGCGGTCCTACGAGCAGTACTTC. Residues: CASSKGQRSYEQYF.

This clonotype was picked up a small number of times. The V gene is TRBV3-1, the J gene TRBJ2-1; perhaps TRBD2 as D (5 bases). The V and J ends lost 4 bases and 1 base respectively, with 14 bases between them. Per germline, CDR1 LGHDT and CDR2 YNNKEL (reference sequence). This CDR3 is built from 16 residues. DNA of the CDR3: TGTGCCAGCAGCCCTAGGCGGGCGAGGTCCTACAATGAGCAGTTCTTC. Translated: CASSPRRARSYNEQFF.

This chain connects TRBV20-1 to TRBJ2-7, with TRBD2 as a possible D gene (6 bases). Germline V lookup: CDR1 DFQATT, CDR2 SNEGSKA (reference sequence). Trimming shortened V by 4 bases and J by 0 bases, and 10 bases separated the two germline ends. The CDR3 extends over 13 amino acids. The CDR3 nucleotides read TGCAGTGCTAAGGGACTTGGCTCCTACGAGCAGTACTTC. Translation gives CSAKGLGSYEQYF.

This sequence joins TRBV27 and TRBJ2-1; D call uncertain. Trimming took 2 bases from V and 6 from J, leaving 14 bases between them. Germline CDR1 is MNHEY and CDR2 is SMNVEV (reference sequence). This CDR3 has 15 amino acids. CDR3 region: CASSLMTPLGNEQFF. The CDR3 DNA reads TGTGCCAGCAGTTTAATGACTCCCCTGGGCAATGAGCAGTTCTTC.

This rearrangement joins TRBV5-1 to TRBJ1-1; tentatively, D is TRBD1 (6 bases). The CDR3 runs to 15 residues. Per germline, CDR1 SGHRS and CDR2 YFSETQ. With 5 bases removed from V and 4 bases from J, the gap between germline ends came to 18 bases. This chain's CDR3 is CASSHSRSRGTEAFF. The CDR3 DNA reads as TGCGCCAGCAGTCATTCCCGGTCCAGGGGCACTGAAGCTTTCTTT.

This clonotype was seen a few times. This chain joins TRBV12-3 or TRBV12-4 and TRBJ2-6; no clear D. Between the trimmed V and J ends, which lost 5 bases and 1 base, there was a span of 6 bases. This CDR3 region has 14 residues. CDR3 sequence (DNA): TGTGCCAGCAGTGCCTTTTCTGGGGCCAACGTCCTGACTTTC. This sequence encodes CASSAFSGANVLTF.

This clonotype was detected only a few times. The rearrangement uses TRBV12-3 or TRBV12-4 and TRBJ2-3, with D possibly TRBD1 on 5 matching bases. V was pared by 4 bases and J by 0 bases, with 17 bases between. CDR3 length equals 17 residues. The CDR3 region has the DNA TGTGCCAGCAGTTCGCGAAATGACAGAACTAGCACAGATACGCAGTATTTT. Amino acids: CASSSRNDRTSTDTQYF.

The chain combines TRBV27 with TRBJ2-4; 11 bases map to TRBD2. Germline loops: CDR1 MNHEY, CDR2 SMNVEV (reference sequence). This CDR3 is built from 18 residues. V gave up 6 bases and J gave up 0 bases; unmatched junction bases: 10. The CDR3 DNA sequence: TGTGCCAGCAGCCGACTAGCGGGAAGGAGTATAGCCAAAAACATTCAGTACTTC. Translating gives CASSRLAGRSIAKNIQYF.

Points on this clonotype: A read error may produce the germline difference seen at one junction end. The genes are TRBV7-8 and TRBJ2-1; D is unclear. CDR1 is SGHVS, CDR2 FQNEAQ, per germline. CDR3 length equals 17 residues. DNA for the CDR3: TGTGCCAGCAACTTAGCTGGCGGCGCGAGCTCCTACAATGAGCAGTTCTTC. It translates to CASNLAGGASSYNEQFF.

This clonotype occurred a few times. The chain couples TRBV4-2 to TRBJ2-5; TRBD2 aligns across 8 bases. This CDR3 spans 18 amino acids. Germline CDR1 and CDR2: LGHNA and YNFKEQ. V lost 1 base and J lost 2; bases outside the gene matches: 12. CDR3 DNA sequence: TGTGCCAGCAGCCAAGGTGCGGGTGGAGCGGGAGATCAAGAGACCCAGTACTTC. Its translation: CASSQGAGGAGDQETQYF.

This clonotype was counted only a few times. The chain joins TRBV18 to TRBJ2-1, with TRBD2 matching over 10 bases. The CDR3 is 16 residues long. The ends lost 0 bases at V and 6 bases at J; junction bases unmatched: 5. Germline V gene lookup returns CDR1 KGHSH and CDR2 LQKENI. CDR3 sequence: CASSPPSGRATNEQFF. The CDR3 DNA is TGTGCCAGCTCACCACCGAGCGGGAGGGCCACCAATGAGCAGTTCTTC.

This clonotype was seen only a few times. The chain combines TRBV5-1 with TRBJ2-7; 8 bases align to TRBD1. Germline values: CDR1 SGHRS, CDR2 YFSETQ. With 0 bases clipped from V and 6 bases from J, the junction kept 11 bases outside the gene matches. This CDR3 contains 16 residues. Here the CDR3 reads CASSLDAGSGGGEQYF. CDR3 DNA: TGCGCCAGCAGCTTGGATGCTGGGTCAGGGGGCGGCGAGCAGTACTTC.

This clonotype was recorded a few times. The chain combines TRBV20-1 with TRBJ1-2; D is ambiguous. CDR3 length: 11 residues. The germline V and J ends were trimmed by 3 bases and 8 bases, with 10 bases remaining between them. Germline V gene sequence: CDR1 DFQATT, CDR2 SNEGSKA (reference sequence). In DNA, the CDR3 is TGCAGTGCTAGGAAGGTGGAAGGCTACACCTTC. Its translation: CSARKVEGYTF.

The J gene is TRBJ2-7, the V gene TRBV4-1; 11 bases are a match to TRBD2. This CDR3 contains 18 residues. Germline lookup yields CDR1 MGHRA and CDR2 YSYEKL. Trimming at V came to 1 base and at J to 4 bases, leaving 12 bases not matched to a gene. The CDR3 coding sequence is TGCGCCAGCAGCCAAGGCTGGCTAGCGGGAGGCGAGGGGTACGAGCAGTACTTC. As protein: CASSQGWLAGGEGYEQYF.

There are a few counts of this clonotype. This rearrangement joins TRBV7-2 to TRBJ1-3; 8 bases fit TRBD1. Looked up from germline, CDR1 is SGHTA and CDR2 is FQGNSA. With 5 bases clipped from V and 8 bases from J, the junction kept 5 bases outside the gene matches. The CDR3 runs 13 residues. The chain's CDR3 is CASSEGQGHTIYF. The CDR3 coding sequence is TGTGCCAGCAGCGAAGGACAGGGCCACACCATATATTTT.

There are many counts of this clonotype. The V gene is TRBV29-1, the J gene TRBJ2-1; 9 positions agree with TRBD2. The J segment lost 0 bases and the V segment lost 6 bases, leaving 6 bases of the junction unmatched. This CDR3 spans 15 amino acids. CDR1 SQVTM and CDR2 ANQGSEA come from the germline V gene. For the CDR3, the DNA is TGCAGCGTGGTGAGCGGGAGGAGCTCCTACAATGAGCAGTTCTTC. This gives the protein CSVVSGRSSYNEQFF.

The genes are TRBV5-5 and TRBJ2-7; TRBD2 aligns across 7 bases. V lost 8 bases and J lost 2; bases outside the gene matches: 7. From germline, CDR1 is SGHKS and CDR2 YYEKEE (reference sequence). The CDR3 runs 13 residues. The CDR3 spells CARGRGLAYEQYF. The DNA for the CDR3 is TGTGCCAGGGGCCGAGGACTAGCCTACGAGCAGTACTTC. Based on the CDR3 plus reference TRBV5-5 and TRBJ2-7, the full variable domain is DAGVTQSPTHLIKTRGQQVTLRCSPISGHKSVSWYQQVLGQGPQFIFQYYEKEERGRGNFPDRFSARQFPNYSSELNVNALLLGDSALYLCARGRGLAYEQYFGPGTRLTVT.

Of note for this clonotype: This may be a read error: a much more frequent sequence differs by one nucleotide. The J gene is TRBJ2-1, the V gene TRBV20-1; 7 nucleotides agree with TRBD2. The CDR3 extends over 16 amino acids. Looked up from germline, CDR1 is DFQATT and CDR2 is SNEGSKA (reference sequence). DNA for the CDR3: TGCTGCCCTTGTCATATAGCGGGCTCTTTCTACAATGAGCAGTTCTTC. This gives the protein CCPCHIAGSFYNEQFF.

CDR3 sequence: CASSLRTGYGYTF. CDR3 DNA: TGTGCCAGCAGTTTAAGAACGGGTTATGGCTACACCTTC. The rearrangement uses TRBV27 and TRBJ1-2, with no clear D. The germline V gene has CDR1 MNHEY and CDR2 SMNVEV (reference sequence). V lost 2 bases and J 5 bases, leaving 9 bases between the germline ends. This CDR3 comprises 13 residues.

This sequence joins TRBV5-1 and TRBJ2-1, with D tentatively TRBD1 or TRBD2 (5 bases each). Trimming removed 0 bases at V and 9 bases at J, with 16 bases between. This CDR3 spans 15 amino acids. Germline CDR1 is SGHRS and CDR2 is YFSETQ. The CDR3 DNA follows: TGCGCCAGCAGCTTGGATCAGGGACGAATATTTGAGCAGTTCTTC. It yields the protein CASSLDQGRIFEQFF. Filled out from reference TRBV5-1 and TRBJ2-1, the complete variable domain reads KAGVTQTPRYLIKTRGQQVTLSCSPISGHRSVSWYQQTPGQGLQFLFEYFSETQRNKGNFPGRFSGRQFSNSRSEMNVSTLELGDSALYLCASSLDQGRIFEQFFGPGTRLTVL.

This clonotype was counted many times. The chain carries TRBV9 and TRBJ2-1; the match to TRBD1 covers 8 bases. The CDR3 contains 15 residues. The germline V gene has CDR1 SGDLS and CDR2 YYNGEE. Trimming cost V 3 bases and J 7 bases; bases outside gene matches: 9. The CDR3 loop is CASSARQGISNEQFF. DNA of the CDR3: TGTGCCAGCAGCGCCCGACAGGGGATATCGAATGAGCAGTTCTTC.

In this sample, this clonotype turned up once. CDR3 coding DNA: TGTGCCAGCACCCAGGGGTTGACTAGCGGATCCTACGAGCAGTACTTC. It specifies CASTQGLTSGSYEQYF. The gene calls are TRBV12-3 or TRBV12-4 and TRBJ2-7; 9 nucleotides match TRBD2. Germline trimming cut 7 bases from V and 1 base from J; bases unmatched to any gene: 11. The CDR3 runs 16 residues.

The chain has TRBV18 and TRBJ2-7; D is ambiguous. With 2 bases removed from V and 2 bases from J, the gap between germline ends came to 7 bases. Germline CDR1 KGHSH, CDR2 LQKENI. The CDR3 loop spans 13 amino acids. CDR3 sequence: CASSPEQTYEQYF. CDR3 DNA sequence: TGTGCCAGCTCACCAGAACAGACCTACGAGCAGTACTTC.

This clonotype was counted ten times or more. The chain is built from TRBV12-3 or TRBV12-4 and TRBJ2-6; D possibly corresponds to TRBD2 (6 bases). This CDR3 spans 14 amino acids. Trimming took off 4 bases at V and 2 bases at J, with 6 bases between the two ends. CDR3 sequence: CASSSGAGANVLTF. In DNA, the CDR3 is TGTGCCAGCAGTTCGGGAGCTGGGGCCAACGTCCTGACTTTC.